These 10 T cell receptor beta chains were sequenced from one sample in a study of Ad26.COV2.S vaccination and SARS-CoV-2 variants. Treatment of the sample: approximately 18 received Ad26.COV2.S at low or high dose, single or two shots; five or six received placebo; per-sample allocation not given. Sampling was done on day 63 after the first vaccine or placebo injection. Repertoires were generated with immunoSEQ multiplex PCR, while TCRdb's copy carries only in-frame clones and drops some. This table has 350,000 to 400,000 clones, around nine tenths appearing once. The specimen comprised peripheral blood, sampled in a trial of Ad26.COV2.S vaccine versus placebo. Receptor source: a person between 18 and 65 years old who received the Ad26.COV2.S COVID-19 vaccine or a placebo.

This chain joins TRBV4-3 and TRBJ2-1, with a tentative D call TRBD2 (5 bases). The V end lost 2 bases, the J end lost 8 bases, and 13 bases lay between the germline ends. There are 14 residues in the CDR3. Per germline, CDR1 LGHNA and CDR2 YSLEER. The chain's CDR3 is CASSQMASSHEQFF. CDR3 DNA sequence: TGCGCCAGCAGCCAAATGGCTAGCTCCCATGAGCAGTTCTTC.

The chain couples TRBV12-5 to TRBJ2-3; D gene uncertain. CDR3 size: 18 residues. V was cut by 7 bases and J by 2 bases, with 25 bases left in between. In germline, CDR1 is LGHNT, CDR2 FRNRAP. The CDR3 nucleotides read TGTGCTAGTGTCCCCGGCCCCCTAAGCCCCCTATCCACAGATACGCAGTATTTT. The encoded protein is CASVPGPLSPLSTDTQYF.

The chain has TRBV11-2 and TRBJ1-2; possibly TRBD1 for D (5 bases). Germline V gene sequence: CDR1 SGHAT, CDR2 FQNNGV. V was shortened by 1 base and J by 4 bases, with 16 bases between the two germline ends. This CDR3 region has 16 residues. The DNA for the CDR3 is TGTGCCAGCAGCTTAGTCGGGGGGAGTATGATCTATGGCTACACCTTC. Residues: CASSLVGGSMIYGYTF.

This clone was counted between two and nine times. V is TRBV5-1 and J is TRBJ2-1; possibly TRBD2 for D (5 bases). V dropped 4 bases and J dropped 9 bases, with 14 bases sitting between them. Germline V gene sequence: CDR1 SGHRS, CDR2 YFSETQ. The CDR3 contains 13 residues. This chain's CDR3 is CASSRLEVSEQFF. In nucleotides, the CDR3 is TGCGCCAGCAGCCGACTGGAGGTGAGTGAGCAGTTCTTC.

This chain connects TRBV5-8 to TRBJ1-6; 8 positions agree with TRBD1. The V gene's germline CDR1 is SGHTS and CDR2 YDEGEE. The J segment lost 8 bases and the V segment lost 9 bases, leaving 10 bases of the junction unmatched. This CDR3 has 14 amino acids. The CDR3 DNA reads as TGTGCCACCATGCGGACAGGGTTTGATTCACCCCTCCACTTT. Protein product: CATMRTGFDSPLHF. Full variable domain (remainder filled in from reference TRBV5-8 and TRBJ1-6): EAGVTQSPTHLIKTRGQQATLRCSPISGHTSVYWYQQALGLGLQFLLWYDEGEERNRGNFPPRFSGRQFPNYSSELNVNALELEDSALYLCATMRTGFDSPLHFGNGTRLTVT.

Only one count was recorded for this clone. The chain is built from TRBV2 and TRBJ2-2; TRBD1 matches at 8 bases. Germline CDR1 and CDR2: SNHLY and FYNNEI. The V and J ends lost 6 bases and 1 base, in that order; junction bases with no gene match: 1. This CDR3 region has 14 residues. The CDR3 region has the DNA TGTGCCAGCAGGGGGACAGGGAACACCGGGGAGCTGTTTTTT. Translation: CASRGTGNTGELFF.

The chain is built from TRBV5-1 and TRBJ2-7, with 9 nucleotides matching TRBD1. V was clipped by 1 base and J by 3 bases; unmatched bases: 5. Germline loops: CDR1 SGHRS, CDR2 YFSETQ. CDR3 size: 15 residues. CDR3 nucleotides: TGCGCCAGCAGCTTGAGTCGGGACAGGGTCTACGAGCAGTACTTC. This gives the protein CASSLSRDRVYEQYF.

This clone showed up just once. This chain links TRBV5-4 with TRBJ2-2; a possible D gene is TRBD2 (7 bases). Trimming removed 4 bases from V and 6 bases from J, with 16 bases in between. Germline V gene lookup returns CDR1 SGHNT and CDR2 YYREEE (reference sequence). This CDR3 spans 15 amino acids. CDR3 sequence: CASSVRRGGPGELFF. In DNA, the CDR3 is TGTGCCAGCAGCGTCCGGAGGGGGGGCCCCGGGGAGCTGTTTTTT.

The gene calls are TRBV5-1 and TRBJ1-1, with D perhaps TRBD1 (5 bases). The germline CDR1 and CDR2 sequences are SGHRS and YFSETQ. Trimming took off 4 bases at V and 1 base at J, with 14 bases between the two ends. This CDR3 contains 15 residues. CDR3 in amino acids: CASSPTTTENTEAFF. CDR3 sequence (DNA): TGCGCCAGCAGCCCAACTACGACAGAGAACACTGAAGCTTTCTTT.

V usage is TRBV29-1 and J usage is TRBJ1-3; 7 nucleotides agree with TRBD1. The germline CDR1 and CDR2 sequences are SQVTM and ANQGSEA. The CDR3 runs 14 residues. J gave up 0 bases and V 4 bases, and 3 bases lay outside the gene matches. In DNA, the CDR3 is TGCAGCGTTGGACAGGGAGGCTCTGGAAACACCATATATTTT. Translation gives CSVGQGGSGNTIYF.